Listed below are T cell receptor beta chains from one sample, sequenced in a study of OX40 agonist ivuxolimab in advanced cancers. Here immunoSEQ multiplex PCR was the method, and the copy in TCRdb shows in-frame clones only, minus some. This sample carries about 83,000 clones, 70% to 90% of them seen once, and the ten largest clones take around 0.7%. Sequences were derived from CD4+ or CD8+ T cells sorted from blood, sampled in a trial of the OX40 agonist ivuxolimab. The receptors originated from an adult with an advanced solid tumor such as melanoma, head and neck, liver or kidney cancer. Each CDR3 is given with its conserved first and last residue.

CDR3 length | J gene | V gene | CDR3 protein
14 | TRBJ2-5 | TRBV10-1 | CASSDQGAGETQYF
18 | TRBJ1-5 | TRBV4-1 | CASSQDRGPRGRGQPQHF
13 | TRBJ2-3 | TRBV6-1 | CASSRRRGDTQYF
14 | TRBJ2-7 | TRBV6-1 | CASSERTGGYEQYF
16 | TRBJ2-7 | TRBV18 | CASSPRLPATSYEQYF
14 | TRBJ2-2 | TRBV4-3 | CASSQVGRTGELFF
11 | TRBJ2-7 | TRBV11-2 | CASSLRAEQYF
17 | TRBJ2-2 | TRBV12-5 | CASGSIPRGGNTGELFF
13 | TRBJ2-5 | TRBV7-2 | CASSSAGAETQYF
16 | TRBJ2-2 | TRBV7-2 | CASSLGLPFTAGELFF
15 | TRBJ1-4 | TRBV27 | CASSPFGESNEKLFF
16 | TRBJ2-3 | TRBV9 | CASSVDGRSSTDTQYF
13 | TRBJ1-2 | TRBV7-3 | CASSQTQGGGYTF
15 | TRBJ1-6 | TRBV27 | CASSLTRTGRSPLHF
14 | TRBJ2-5 | TRBV11-2 | CASSSLLGVETQYF
14 | TRBJ2-2 | TRBV28 | CASSLGTGTGELFF
13 | TRBJ1-1 | TRBV5-6 | CASSLGGPNEAFF
14 | TRBJ2-5 | TRBV10-1 | CASSAFGGRETQYF
16 | TRBJ2-1 | TRBV2 | CASSPNYRSFYNEQFF
16 | TRBJ2-1 | TRBV5-1 | CASRTAAGSGINEQFF
17 | TRBJ1-5 | TRBV4-1 | CASSQGKQMNSNQPQHF
11 | TRBJ2-3 | TRBV6-1 | CASSGQVTQYF
12 | TRBJ2-3 | TRBV19 | CASSIGGDTQYF
13 | TRBJ1-5 | TRBV6-5 | CASSYAGPPPQHF
15 | TRBJ2-7 | TRBV21-1 | CASSLGGRGRVEQYF
16 | TRBJ1-2 | TRBV6-1 | CASSEVITARNYGYTF
12 | TRBJ2-4 | TRBV9 | CASEGTGNIQYF
16 | TRBJ2-2 | TRBV6-5 | CASSSLGAGNTGELFF
16 | TRBJ1-1 | TRBV5-1 | CASSLLGQGKDTEAFF